Presented here are 2 T cell receptor beta chains from one specimen sequenced in a study of cytomegalovirus exposure and HLA in healthy donors (dated by TCRdb to about 2017). The method was the immunoSEQ multiplex PCR assay. For the multiplex PCR, a mixture combining 60 forward primers for TCR Vbeta segments and 13 reverse primers for TCR Jbeta segments was used. TCRdb carries this immuneACCESS record with in-frame sequences only. Its versions omit some clonotypes, under half of them owing to an unresolved V gene in the studies checked, with the rest unexplained. This sample holds 130,000 to 150,000 clones; about 79% were observed only once. The top ten clonotypes cover less than 3.5% of the sample. Sequencing used PBMCs. The source is a male donor in good health and CMV-seronegative.

The V gene is TRBV5-1, the J gene TRBJ1-6, with 10 bases lining up with TRBD1. This CDR3 is 14 amino acids long. Looked up from germline, CDR1 is SGHRS and CDR2 is YFSETQ. After removal of 4 bases from V and 8 bases from J, the junction contained 3 bases not matched to a gene. CDR3 DNA: TGCGCCAGCAGCCCCGGACAGGGGGATTCACCCCTCCACTTT. Residues: CASSPGQGDSPLHF.

V is TRBV19 and J is TRBJ1-2, with 10 bases matching TRBD1. In germline, CDR1 is LNHDA, CDR2 SQIVND (reference sequence). The CDR3 sequence is 18 residues long. V lost 7 bases, J lost 6 bases, and 20 bases stayed unmatched. The CDR3: CASMREIGGQGGYDGYTF. CDR3 sequence (DNA): TGTGCCAGTATGAGGGAAATAGGCGGACAGGGGGGCTACGATGGCTACACCTTC.